This T cell receptor beta chain comes out of a study of blood T cell repertoires in COVID-19. In germline, CDR1 is SGHTA, CDR2 FQGTGA. The CDR3 contains 15 residues. The V and J ends lost 4 bases and 2 bases, in that order; junction bases with no gene match: 8. The table came from immunoSEQ multiplex PCR; TCRdb's copy has only in-frame clones and leaves some out. The sample consists of 350,000 to 400,000 clones, nearly 90% of them appearing once. Specimen: peripheral blood. The clonotype comes from a man younger than 35 with active or convalescent COVID-19. The chain couples TRBV7-3 to TRBJ2-7; 7 bases are shared with TRBD1. The CDR3 coding sequence is TGTGCCAGCAGCTCCTTCGAGGGGGCGGCCTACGAGCAGTACTTC. Translation gives CASSSFEGAAYEQYF.